A selection of T cell receptor beta chains follows, all from one sample in a study of CD8+ T cells in alopecia areata. Using immunoSEQ multiplex PCR, the repertoire was profiled, and TCRdb retains in-frame clones only, with some absent. The sample comprises roughly 200,000 clones, roughly 44% of which are singletons, and roughly 2.6% rests with the top ten. Here the sequenced sample was CD4+ T cells sorted from blood, taken at approximately week 36, from a patient treated with tofacitinib. Receptors originate from a human donor with alopecia areata. Both conserved end residues are part of each CDR3. A D gene is named only where the DNA matches it firmly. Clone size is shown for a subset of rows, as once, few, many or a class of expanded clone.

>-|TRBJ2-7|few|TRBV28
CASSLTPRNAYEQYF
TGTGCCAGCAGTCTGACCCCGAGAAACGCCTACGAGCAGTACTTC
>TRBD2|TRBJ2-5|few|TRBV6-4
CASREQPSGKSQETQYF
TGTGCCAGCAGAGAACAACCTAGCGGAAAAAGCCAAGAGACCCAGTACTTC
>-|TRBJ2-5|-|TRBV30
CAWTQETQYF
TGTGCCTGGACCCAAGAGACCCAGTACTTC
>-|TRBJ2-2|once|TRBV29-1
CSVESSRRELFF
TGCAGCGTTGAATCCTCCCGCAGGGAGCTGTTTTTT
>-|TRBJ2-2|-|TRBV5-1
CASSPDTARGELFF
TGCGCCAGCAGCCCGGACACAGCACGCGGGGAGCTGTTTTTT
>TRBD2|TRBJ2-5|-|TRBV10-3
CAISEAGGLETQYF
TGTGCCATCAGTGAGGCGGGAGGGCTCGAGACCCAGTACTTC
>TRBD1|TRBJ2-7|-|TRBV19
CASRRGQASYEQYF
TGTGCCAGTAGACGGGGACAGGCCTCCTACGAGCAGTACTTC
>-|TRBJ1-5|-|TRBV30
CAWSVPGVNQPQHF
TGTGCCTGGAGTGTACCGGGGGTCAATCAGCCCCAGCATTTT
>TRBD2|TRBJ2-7|-|TRBV30
CAWELRGGYEQYF
TGTGCCTGGGAACTGCGGGGGGGCTACGAGCAGTACTTC
>-|TRBJ2-7|few|TRBV5-1
CASSLQEGYEQYF
TGCGCCAGCAGCTTGCAGGAGGGCTACGAGCAGTACTTC
>-|TRBJ1-2|once|TRBV7-9
CASSPGRTLSGYTF
TGTGCCAGCAGCCCGGGACGGACCCTATCTGGCTACACCTTC
>-|TRBJ1-5|-|TRBV30
CAWSRDLSNQPQHF
TGTGCCTGGAGTAGGGACCTTAGCAATCAGCCCCAGCATTTT
>-|TRBJ2-1|-|TRBV6-5
CASSYFPGEGEQFF
TGTGCCAGCAGTTACTTCCCGGGAGAGGGTGAGCAGTTCTTC
>-|TRBJ2-5|-|TRBV14
CASSQVRPTQETQYF
TGTGCCAGCAGCCAAGTAAGGCCTACCCAAGAGACCCAGTACTTC
>-|TRBJ2-5|once|TRBV27
CASSGHDLGQETQYF
TGTGCCAGCAGTGGTCATGACTTAGGGCAAGAGACCCAGTACTTC
>-|TRBJ1-5|few|TRBV7-2
CASSLQDSNQPQHF
TGTGCCAGCAGTTTACAGGATAGCAATCAGCCCCAGCATTTT
>TRBD1|TRBJ2-1|-|TRBV18
CASSIGQGLHEQFF
TGTGCCAGCTCAATCGGACAGGGTTTGCATGAGCAGTTCTTC
>-|TRBJ2-3|-|TRBV18
CASSPPSATDTQYF
TGTGCCAGCTCACCACCTAGCGCCACAGATACGCAGTATTTT
>TRBD1|TRBJ2-3|-|TRBV19
CAVRDREDTQYF
TGTGCCGTAAGGGACAGGGAGGATACGCAGTATTTT
>TRBD1|TRBJ1-2|few|TRBV7-9
CASSLSQGFGYTF
TGTGCCAGCAGCTTATCACAGGGGTTTGGCTACACCTTC